This is a list of T cell receptor beta chains from one sample in a study of blood T cell repertoires in COVID-19. Produced via immunoSEQ multiplex PCR; TCRdb's table is partial and in-frame only. This sample has 200,000 to 300,000 clones; 80% to 90% occur once, and the top ten carry about 1.7%. The sequenced sample consisted of PBMCs or T cells enriched from blood (not recorded which). Receptor source: a middle-aged man who had recovered from COVID-19. Each CDR3 is given with its conserved first and last residue. D genes are given only for firm matches. Where a row states a size, it is once, few, many or the class of an expanded clone; other rows omit it.

D gene: TRBD1
J gene: TRBJ1-5
V gene: TRBV6-5
clone size: -
CDR3 DNA: TGTGCCAGCAGGCCCAACAGGGGGGAAGGTCAGCCCCAGCATTTT
CDR3 protein: CASRPNRGEGQPQHF

D gene: TRBD2
J gene: TRBJ2-7
V gene: TRBV5-1
clone size: -
CDR3 DNA: TGCGCCAGCAGCTTGGGACTAGCGGGACCTCGCGAGCAGTACTTC
CDR3 protein: CASSLGLAGPREQYF

D gene: -
J gene: TRBJ1-5
V gene: TRBV18
clone size: -
CDR3 DNA: TGTGCCAGCTCACCCGGACGACAGGAGGGCAATCAGCCCCAGCATTTT
CDR3 protein: CASSPGRQEGNQPQHF

D gene: -
J gene: TRBJ2-7
V gene: TRBV19
clone size: -
CDR3 DNA: TGTGCCAGTAGTAGCCTAAGCGGAGCCTACGAGCAGTACTTC
CDR3 protein: CASSSLSGAYEQYF

D gene: TRBD1
J gene: TRBJ1-5
V gene: TRBV3-1/TRBV3-2
clone size: -
CDR3 DNA: TGTGCCAGCAGCCAACAGACAGGGCGACATCAGCCCCAGCATTTT
CDR3 protein: CASSQQTGRHQPQHF

D gene: TRBD1
J gene: TRBJ1-3
V gene: TRBV3-1/TRBV3-2
clone size: -
CDR3 DNA: TGTGCCAGCAGCCAACGGCAGGGGGCGGGAAACACCATATATTTT
CDR3 protein: CASSQRQGAGNTIYF

D gene: -
J gene: TRBJ2-3
V gene: TRBV7-2
clone size: -
CDR3 DNA: TGTGCCAGCAGCCTCACGTTAGCGGCTAGCACAGATACGCAGTATTTT
CDR3 protein: CASSLTLAASTDTQYF

D gene: TRBD1
J gene: TRBJ1-6
V gene: TRBV19
clone size: once
CDR3 DNA: TGTGCCAGTCAGACAGGGGTGAATTCACCCCTCCACTTT
CDR3 protein: CASQTGVNSPLHF

D gene: -
J gene: TRBJ2-1
V gene: TRBV7-2
clone size: -
CDR3 DNA: TGTGCCAGCAGCTTAGGATCATGGCGGGGTCTCGGCGATGAGCAGTTCTTC
CDR3 protein: CASSLGSWRGLGDEQFF

D gene: -
J gene: TRBJ1-1
V gene: TRBV5-4
clone size: -
CDR3 DNA: TGTGCCAGCAGCTTGGCGGGAGGGGGGCGTATGAACACTGAAGCTTTCTTT
CDR3 protein: CASSLAGGGRMNTEAFF

D gene: -
J gene: TRBJ1-2
V gene: TRBV5-4
clone size: -
CDR3 DNA: TGTGCCAGCAGCCTGGAACAAAGTGGCTATGGCTACACCTTC
CDR3 protein: CASSLEQSGYGYTF

D gene: -
J gene: TRBJ1-3
V gene: TRBV7-9
clone size: -
CDR3 DNA: TGTGCCAGCAGCTTAATTGCCCGACTAGGGAAGTCCTCTGGAAACACCATATATTTT
CDR3 protein: CASSLIARLGKSSGNTIYF

D gene: -
J gene: TRBJ1-1
V gene: TRBV4-3
clone size: -
CDR3 DNA: TGCGCCAGCACGTTCAATCCGGGGGGGGACACTGAAGCTTTCTTT
CDR3 protein: CASTFNPGGDTEAFF

D gene: TRBD1
J gene: TRBJ1-1
V gene: TRBV5-1
clone size: -
CDR3 DNA: TGCGCCAGCAGCCGGGACAGGGACATTCTCATGAACACTGAAGCTTTCTTT
CDR3 protein: CASSRDRDILMNTEAFF

D gene: -
J gene: TRBJ1-4
V gene: TRBV2
clone size: -
CDR3 DNA: TGTGCCAGCAGTGAAGCCGGAGGCCTGGACCTGTTTTTT
CDR3 protein: CASSEAGGLDLFF

D gene: -
J gene: TRBJ2-7
V gene: TRBV19
clone size: -
CDR3 DNA: TGTGCCAGTAGTCGTACCCCGACAGAGGGAGGTTACGAGCAGTACTTC
CDR3 protein: CASSRTPTEGGYEQYF

D gene: -
J gene: TRBJ1-4
V gene: TRBV7-2
clone size: -
CDR3 DNA: TGTGCCAGCAGCTTATCACGGGGTTCAGCTAATGAAAAACTGTTTTTT
CDR3 protein: CASSLSRGSANEKLFF

D gene: -
J gene: TRBJ1-2
V gene: TRBV18
clone size: -
CDR3 DNA: TGTGCCAGCTCACCTGACACAACCAGCTATGGCTACACCTTC
CDR3 protein: CASSPDTTSYGYTF

D gene: -
J gene: TRBJ2-7
V gene: TRBV28
clone size: -
CDR3 DNA: TGTGCCAGCAGTTTAGGACAAAACTACGAGCAGTACTTC
CDR3 protein: CASSLGQNYEQYF

D gene: TRBD1
J gene: TRBJ2-7
V gene: TRBV25-1
clone size: -
CDR3 DNA: TGTGCCAGCAGGGGAATATCGGACAGGTCCCGTATTAAATTC
CDR3 protein: CASRGISDRSRIKF

D gene: -
J gene: TRBJ2-5
V gene: TRBV6-6
clone size: -
CDR3 DNA: TGTGCCAGCAGTCCCTTCCCGGACGACTTACCAGGGGAGACCCAGTACTTC
CDR3 protein: CASSPFPDDLPGETQYF

D gene: TRBD1
J gene: TRBJ1-2
V gene: TRBV18
clone size: -
CDR3 DNA: TGTGCCAGCTCACCCGGACAGGTCATGGACTATGGCTACACCTTC
CDR3 protein: CASSPGQVMDYGYTF

D gene: TRBD1
J gene: TRBJ2-1
V gene: TRBV2
clone size: -
CDR3 DNA: TGTGCCAGCAATTCCGGACAGGTTTACAATGAGCAGTTCTTC
CDR3 protein: CASNSGQVYNEQFF

D gene: TRBD2
J gene: TRBJ2-1
V gene: TRBV7-9
clone size: -
CDR3 DNA: TGTGTCCTAGCGGGGGGAAACCATGCCTACAATGAGCAGTTCTTC
CDR3 protein: CVLAGGNHAYNEQFF

D gene: TRBD1
J gene: TRBJ2-3
V gene: TRBV3-1/TRBV3-2
clone size: -
CDR3 DNA: TGTGCCAGCAGCCAATCGGGGACAGGGTCGGATACGCAGTATTTT
CDR3 protein: CASSQSGTGSDTQYF

D gene: -
J gene: TRBJ1-5
V gene: TRBV5-3
clone size: -
CDR3 DNA: TGTGCCACCACAGGCCCCGATCAGCCCCAGCATTTT
CDR3 protein: CATTGPDQPQHF

D gene: -
J gene: TRBJ1-1
V gene: TRBV5-1
clone size: -
CDR3 DNA: TGCGCCAGCAGCCTTTTACAGGGGAACACTGAAGCTTTCTTT
CDR3 protein: CASSLLQGNTEAFF

D gene: -
J gene: TRBJ1-2
V gene: TRBV6-5
clone size: -
CDR3 DNA: TGTGCCAGCGGGGGAGGCCGATCCTATGGCTACACCTTC
CDR3 protein: CASGGGRSYGYTF

D gene: -
J gene: TRBJ2-7
V gene: TRBV4-1
clone size: few
CDR3 DNA: TGCGCCAGCAGCCGAGACGTGGACAGGTTTTCCCCCCGGGGGAGATACGAGCAGTACTTC
CDR3 protein: CASSRDVDRFSPRGRYEQYF

D gene: -
J gene: TRBJ1-2
V gene: TRBV11-1
clone size: -
CDR3 DNA: TGTGCCAGCAGCTTAGAGGGGGAAGGGTACTATGGCTACACCTTC
CDR3 protein: CASSLEGEGYYGYTF

D gene: -
J gene: TRBJ1-1
V gene: TRBV3-1/TRBV3-2
clone size: -
CDR3 DNA: TGTGCCAGCAGCCCCCCGGGGTCTACGAACACTGAAGCTTTCTTT
CDR3 protein: CASSPPGSTNTEAFF